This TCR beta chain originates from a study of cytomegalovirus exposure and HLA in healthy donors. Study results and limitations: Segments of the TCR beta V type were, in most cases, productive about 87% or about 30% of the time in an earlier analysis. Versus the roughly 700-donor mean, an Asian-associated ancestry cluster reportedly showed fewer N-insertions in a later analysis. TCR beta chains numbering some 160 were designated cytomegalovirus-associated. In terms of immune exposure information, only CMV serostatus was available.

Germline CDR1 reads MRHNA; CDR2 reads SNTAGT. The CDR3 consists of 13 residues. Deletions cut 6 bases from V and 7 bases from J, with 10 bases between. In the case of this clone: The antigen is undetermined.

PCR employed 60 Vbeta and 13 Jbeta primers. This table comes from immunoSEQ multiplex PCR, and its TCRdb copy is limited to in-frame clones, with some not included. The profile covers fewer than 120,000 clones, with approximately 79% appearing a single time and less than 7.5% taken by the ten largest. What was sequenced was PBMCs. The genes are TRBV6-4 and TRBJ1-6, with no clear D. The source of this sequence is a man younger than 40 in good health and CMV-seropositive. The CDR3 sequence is CASSLDRNSPLHF. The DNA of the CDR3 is TGTGCCAGCAGCCTAGACCGAAATTCACCCCTCCACTTT.